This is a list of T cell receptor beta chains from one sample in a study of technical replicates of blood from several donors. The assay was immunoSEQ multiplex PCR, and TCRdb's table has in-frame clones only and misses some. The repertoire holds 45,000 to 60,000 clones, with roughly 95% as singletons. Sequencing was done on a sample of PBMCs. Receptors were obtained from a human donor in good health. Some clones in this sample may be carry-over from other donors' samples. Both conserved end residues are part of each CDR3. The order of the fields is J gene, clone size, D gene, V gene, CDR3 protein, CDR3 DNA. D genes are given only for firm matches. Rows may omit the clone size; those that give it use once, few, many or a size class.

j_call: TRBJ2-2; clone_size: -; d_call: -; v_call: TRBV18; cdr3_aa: CASSPEHSELFF; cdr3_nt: TGTGCCAGCTCCCCCGAGCACTCGGAGCTGTTTTTT
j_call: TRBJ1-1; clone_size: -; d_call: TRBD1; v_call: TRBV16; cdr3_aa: CASSQTGDTEAFF; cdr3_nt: TGTGCCAGCAGCCAGACAGGGGACACTGAAGCTTTCTTT
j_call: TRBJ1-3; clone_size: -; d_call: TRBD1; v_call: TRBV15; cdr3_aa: CATSGRGQGNTGNTIYF; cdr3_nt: TGTGCCACCAGCGGCCGAGGACAGGGGAACACTGGAAACACCATATATTTT
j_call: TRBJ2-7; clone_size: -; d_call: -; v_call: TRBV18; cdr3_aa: CASSPTQGYEQYF; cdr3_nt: TGTGCCAGCTCCCCTACCCAGGGGTACGAGCAGTACTTC
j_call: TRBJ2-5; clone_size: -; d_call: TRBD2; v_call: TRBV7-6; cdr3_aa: CASSLATGGGEGETQYF; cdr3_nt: TGTGCCAGCAGCTTGGCCACCGGGGGAGGGGAAGGGGAGACCCAGTACTTC
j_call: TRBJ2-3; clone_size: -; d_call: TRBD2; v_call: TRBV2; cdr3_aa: CASSGPGSGGTDTQYF; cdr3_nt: TGTGCCAGCAGTGGGCCCGGGAGCGGGGGAACAGATACGCAGTATTTT
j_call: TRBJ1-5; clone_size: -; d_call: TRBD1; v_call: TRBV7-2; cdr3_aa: CASSSNPRQGAGFGQPQHF; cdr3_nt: TGTGCCAGCAGCTCCAACCCGAGACAGGGGGCGGGGTTCGGTCAGCCCCAGCATTTT
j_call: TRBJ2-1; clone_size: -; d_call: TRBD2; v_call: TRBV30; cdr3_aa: CAWSVLAGGRFYNEQFF; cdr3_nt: TGTGCCTGGAGTGTCCTAGCGGGAGGGCGGTTCTACAATGAGCAGTTCTTC
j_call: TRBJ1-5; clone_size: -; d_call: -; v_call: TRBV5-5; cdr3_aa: CASSHGAGKNGYQPQHF; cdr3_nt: TGTGCCAGCAGCCATGGCGCAGGGAAGAATGGTTATCAGCCCCAGCATTTT
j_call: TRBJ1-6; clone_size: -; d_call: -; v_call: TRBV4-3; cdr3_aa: CASSPSIRQAHSPLHF; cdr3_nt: TGCGCCAGCAGCCCATCTATCCGGCAGGCCCATTCACCCCTCCACTTT
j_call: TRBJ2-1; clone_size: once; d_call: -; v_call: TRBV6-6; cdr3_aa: CASSYIEENEQFF; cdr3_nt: TGTGCCAGCAGCTATATCGAGGAGAATGAGCAGTTCTTC
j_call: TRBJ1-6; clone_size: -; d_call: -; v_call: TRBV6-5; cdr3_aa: CAISGGWGNSPLHF; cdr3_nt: TGTGCCATCAGCGGAGGTTGGGGTAATTCACCCCTCCACTTT
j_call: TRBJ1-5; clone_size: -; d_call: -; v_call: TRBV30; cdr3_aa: CAWRGPRGSPQHF; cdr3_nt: TGTGCCTGGAGAGGACCGAGGGGGTCGCCCCAGCATTTT
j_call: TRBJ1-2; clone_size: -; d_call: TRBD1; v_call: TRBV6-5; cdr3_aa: CASSNDRGAGYTF; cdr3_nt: TGTGCCAGCAGTAATGACAGGGGTGCGGGCTACACCTTC
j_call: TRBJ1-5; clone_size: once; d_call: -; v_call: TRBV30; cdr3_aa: CAWSVLGQPQHF; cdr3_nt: TGTGCCTGGAGTGTACTTGGTCAGCCCCAGCATTTT
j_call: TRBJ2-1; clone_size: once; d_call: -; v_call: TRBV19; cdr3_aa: CASSIDPPAGRYNEQFF; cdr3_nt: TGTGCCAGTAGTATAGACCCCCCGGCGGGGCGCTACAATGAGCAGTTCTTC
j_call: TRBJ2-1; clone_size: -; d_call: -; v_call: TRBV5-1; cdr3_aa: CASSETTSSYNEQFF; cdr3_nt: TGCGCCAGCAGCGAGACAACGAGCTCCTACAATGAGCAGTTCTTC
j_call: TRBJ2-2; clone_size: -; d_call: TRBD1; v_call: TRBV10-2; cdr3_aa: CASSERAGGTGELFF; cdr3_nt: TGCGCCAGCAGTGAGCGGGCAGGGGGCACCGGGGAGCTGTTTTTT
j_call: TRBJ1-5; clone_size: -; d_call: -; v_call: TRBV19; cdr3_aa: CASSIPYQPQHF; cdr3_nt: TGTGCCAGTAGTATACCATATCAGCCCCAGCATTTT
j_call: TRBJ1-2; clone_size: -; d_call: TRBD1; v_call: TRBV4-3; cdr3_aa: CASSQEPDRIYGYTF; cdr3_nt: TGCGCCAGCAGCCAAGAGCCGGACAGGATCTATGGCTACACCTTC
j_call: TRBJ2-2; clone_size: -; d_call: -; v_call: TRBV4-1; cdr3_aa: CASSQRSPTGELFF; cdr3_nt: TGCGCCAGCAGCCAACGTTCCCCCACCGGGGAGCTGTTTTTT
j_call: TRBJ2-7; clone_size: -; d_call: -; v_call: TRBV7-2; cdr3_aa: CASSFGSRGYEQYF; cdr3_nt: TGTGCCAGCAGCTTCGGTTCCCGGGGGTACGAGCAGTACTTC
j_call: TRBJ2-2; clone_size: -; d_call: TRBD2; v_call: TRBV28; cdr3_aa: CASRTSGVGGELFF; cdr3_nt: TGTGCCAGCAGAACTAGCGGGGTTGGGGGGGAGCTGTTTTTT
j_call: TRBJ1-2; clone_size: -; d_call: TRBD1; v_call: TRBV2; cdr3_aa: CASKEGGARGYTF; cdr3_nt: TGTGCCAGCAAGGAAGGGGGCGCGAGAGGCTACACCTTC
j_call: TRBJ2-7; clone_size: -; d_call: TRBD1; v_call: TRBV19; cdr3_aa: CASSIETGKYEQYF; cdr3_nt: TGTGCCAGTAGTATAGAGACAGGGAAATACGAGCAGTACTTC
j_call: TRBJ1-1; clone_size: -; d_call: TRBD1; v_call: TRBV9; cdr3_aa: CASSPGGWGTNTEAFF; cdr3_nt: TGTGCCAGCAGCCCAGGGGGGTGGGGGACGAACACTGAAGCTTTCTTT
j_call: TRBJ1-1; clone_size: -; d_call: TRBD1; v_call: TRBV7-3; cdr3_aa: CASSLGPPTGLNTEAFF; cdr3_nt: TGTGCCAGCAGCTTAGGGCCCCCGACAGGGCTGAACACTGAAGCTTTCTTT